This passage covers 24 T cell receptor beta chains from one sample sequenced in a study of a mutant IDH1 vaccine in newly diagnosed glioma. The time point was: baseline, week 1 (first vaccination visit). Treatment reported: pre-vaccination baseline after standard-of-care therapy. Clones were read by immunoSEQ multiplex PCR, and TCRdb kept only the in-frame ones, dropping some. The sample yields about 51,000 clones, about 80% seen once. Sequencing used PBMCs, obtained from a glioma patient treated with radiotherapy, temozolomide or both. All receptors come from a woman aged 40 to 50 with glioma.

The count of this clone is one. This chain connects TRBV4-1 to TRBJ1-4; no firm D call. V was shortened by 0 bases and J by 7 bases, with 18 bases between the two germline ends. Germline CDR1 reads MGHRA; CDR2 reads YSYEKL. There are 17 residues in the CDR3. The CDR3 nucleotides read TGCGCCAGCAGCCAAGAGGCCGGGATACCCCGGGGTGAAAAACTGTTTTTT. The encoded protein is CASSQEAGIPRGEKLFF.

The sample holds a few counts of this clone. The V gene is TRBV18, the J gene TRBJ2-2; 11 nucleotides align to TRBD1. In germline, CDR1 is KGHSH, CDR2 LQKENI. This CDR3 region has 16 residues. Trimming removed 0 bases from V and 4 bases from J; junction bases left unmatched: 1. The DNA for the CDR3 is TGTGCCAGCTCACCACCGGGGACAGGGGGCACCGGGGAGCTGTTTTTT. It is translated as CASSPPGTGGTGELFF.

The V and J genes are TRBV30 and TRBJ2-3, with TRBD2 as a possible D gene (6 bases). There are 15 residues in the CDR3. Trimming removed 3 bases from V and 6 bases from J, with 19 bases in between. The V gene's germline CDR1 is GTSNPN and CDR2 SVGIG (reference sequence). CDR3 sequence: CAWSAAGGPSDTQYF. The DNA of the CDR3 is TGTGCCTGGAGCGCTGCCGGGGGACCGTCTGATACGCAGTATTTT.

The chain has TRBV30 and TRBJ2-5; 14 nucleotides align to TRBD2. CDR1 GTSNPN and CDR2 SVGIG come from the germline V gene (reference sequence). Germline trimming cut 2 bases from V and 5 bases from J; bases unmatched to any gene: 4. The CDR3 is 15 amino acids. CDR3 nucleotides: TGTGCCTGGAGTCGACTAGCGGGGGGGCGGGAGACCCAGTACTTC. It encodes CAWSRLAGGRETQYF. The whole variable domain, remainder taken from reference TRBV30 and TRBJ2-5, is SQTIHQWPATLVQPVGSPLSLECTVEGTSNPNLYWYRQAAGRGLQLLFYSVGIGQISSEVPQNLSASRPQDRQFILSSKKLLLSDSGFYLCAWSRLAGGRETQYFGPGTRLLVL.

The chain is built from TRBV13 and TRBJ1-1; possibly TRBD1 for D (6 bases). Per the germline V gene, CDR1 is PRHDT and CDR2 is FYEKMQ (reference sequence). V lost 5 bases and J 0 bases, leaving 10 bases between the germline ends. The CDR3 spans 14 residues. The CDR3 DNA reads TGTGCCAGCAGCCTCCGACAGGTGAACACTGAAGCTTTCTTT. The encoded protein is CASSLRQVNTEAFF.

The V and J genes are TRBV4-1 and TRBJ2-2; either TRBD1 or TRBD2 may fit D (7 bases each). Germline assignment: CDR1 MGHRA and CDR2 YSYEKL. V was shortened by 1 base and J by 3 bases, with 12 bases between the two germline ends. This CDR3 spans 16 amino acids. The CDR3 spells CASSQAAGGDTGELFF. In DNA form, the CDR3 reads TGCGCCAGCAGCCAAGCGGCAGGGGGGGACACCGGGGAGCTGTTTTTT.

The rearrangement links TRBV30 to TRBJ1-5; 10 nucleotides agree with TRBD1. There are 14 residues in the CDR3. Trimming at V came to 0 bases and at J to 5 bases, leaving 1 base not matched to a gene. CDR1 and CDR2 from the germline V gene are GTSNPN and SVGIG (reference sequence). The DNA of the CDR3 is TGTGCCTGGAGTGTAGGGACAGGGGATCAGCCCCAGCATTTT. This gives the protein CAWSVGTGDQPQHF.

The CDR3 nucleotides read TGTGCCTGGAGTGTCAGCGGGGAGACCCAGTACTTC. It is translated as CAWSVSGETQYF. This chain links TRBV30 with TRBJ2-5; a possible D gene is TRBD2 (6 bases). Looked up from germline, CDR1 is GTSNPN and CDR2 is SVGIG (reference sequence). This CDR3 is built from 12 residues. The germline V and J ends were trimmed by 0 bases and 5 bases, with 7 bases remaining between them. Together with reference TRBV30 and TRBJ2-5, the CDR3 gives the full variable domain: SQTIHQWPATLVQPVGSPLSLECTVEGTSNPNLYWYRQAAGRGLQLLFYSVGIGQISSEVPQNLSASRPQDRQFILSSKKLLLSDSGFYLCAWSVSGETQYFGPGTRLLVL.

This chain uses TRBV18 with TRBJ2-7; D unclear. V was clipped by 4 bases and J by 4 bases, with 5 bases between them. The CDR3 is 11 amino acids. CDR1 and CDR2 (germline): KGHSH, LQKENI. CDR3 DNA: TGTGCCAGCTCACAGGGTTACGAGCAGTACTTC. Translation gives CASSQGYEQYF.

This clone has more than one count but fewer than ten. The chain couples TRBV7-2 to TRBJ1-4; D gene uncertain. The germline V gene encodes CDR1 SGHTA and CDR2 FQGNSA. The CDR3 is made up of 13 amino acids. Trimming removed 2 bases from V and 7 bases from J, with 8 bases in between. The CDR3 protein is CASSLNSVEKLFF. In nucleotides, the CDR3 is TGTGCCAGCAGCTTAAACAGCGTTGAAAAACTGTTTTTT.

This clone was observed a single time. The chain recombines TRBV30 with TRBJ2-1, with a weak D call TRBD2 (5 bases). Germline V gene lookup returns CDR1 GTSNPN and CDR2 SVGIG (reference sequence). The V and J ends lost 0 bases and 5 bases respectively, with 8 bases between them. The CDR3 runs 13 residues. CDR3 nucleotide sequence: TGTGCCTGGAGTGTAGGACTGGACAATGAGCAGTTCTTC. It codes for CAWSVGLDNEQFF. The full variable domain, rest sourced from reference TRBV30 and TRBJ2-1, is SQTIHQWPATLVQPVGSPLSLECTVEGTSNPNLYWYRQAAGRGLQLLFYSVGIGQISSEVPQNLSASRPQDRQFILSSKKLLLSDSGFYLCAWSVGLDNEQFFGPGTRLTVL.

The V call is TRBV2, the J call TRBJ2-7, with D uncertain. CDR1 SNHLY and CDR2 FYNNEI come from the germline V gene. The CDR3 sequence is 13 residues long. The ends were cut back, 7 bases at V and 6 bases at J, with 16 bases in the middle. In DNA form, the CDR3 reads TGTGCCAGCAAACCCCCGGCAGCTCTCGAGCAGTACTTC. Its protein product is CASKPPAALEQYF.

The gene calls are TRBV6-5 and TRBJ2-7; D not certain. Germline V gene data show CDR1 as MNHEY and CDR2 as SVGAGI. This CDR3 is 11 amino acids long. Trimming removed 7 bases at V and 4 bases at J, with 8 bases between. In nucleotides, the CDR3 is TGTGCCAGCAAAACAAGATACGAGCAGTACTTC. This gives the protein CASKTRYEQYF.

The V gene is TRBV7-8, the J gene TRBJ2-7; 8 bases fit TRBD1. The CDR3 covers 14 residues. CDR1 SGHVS and CDR2 FQNEAQ come from the germline V gene. Trimming took 1 base from V and 6 from J; bases not matched to a gene: 5. The CDR3 here is CASSLDPGGLEQYF. The CDR3 region has the DNA TGTGCCAGCAGCTTAGATCCAGGGGGCCTCGAGCAGTACTTC.

This chain joins TRBV25-1 and TRBJ1-6; TRBD1 matches at 10 bases. CDR1 MGHDK and CDR2 SYGVNS come from the germline V gene. The V gene end was trimmed by 4 bases and the J gene end by 7 bases; junction bases not matched to a gene: 4. The CDR3 loop spans 15 amino acids. CDR3 in amino acids: CASSGGQGTNSPLHF. CDR3 in DNA: TGTGCCAGCAGTGGGGGACAGGGGACCAATTCACCCCTCCACTTT.

The chain carries TRBV11-1 and TRBJ2-7, with D perhaps matching TRBD2 (5 bases). The CDR3 runs 13 residues. With 7 bases removed from V and 5 bases from J, the gap between germline ends came to 15 bases. Looked up from germline, CDR1 is SGHAT and CDR2 is FQDESV (reference sequence). In nucleotides, the CDR3 is TGTGCCAGCACCCGGCCGGGGAAAGACGAGCAGTACTTC. It codes for CASTRPGKDEQYF. Based on the CDR3 plus reference TRBV11-1 and TRBJ2-7, the full variable domain is EAEVAQSPRYKITEKSQAVAFWCDPISGHATLYWYRQILGQGPELLVQFQDESVVDDSQLPKDRFSAERLKGVDSTLKIQPAELGDSAMYLCASTRPGKDEQYFGPGTRLTVT.

DNA for the CDR3: TGCGCCAGCAGTTATGGGAGTTCCACTAATGAAAAACTGTTTTTT. It is translated as CASSYGSSTNEKLFF. This chain uses TRBV5-1 with TRBJ1-4; no reliable D call. With 5 bases removed from V and 2 bases from J, the gap between germline ends came to 13 bases. Per germline, CDR1 SGHRS and CDR2 YFSETQ. There are 15 residues in the CDR3.

The chain uses TRBV5-1 and TRBJ2-5; the D call may be TRBD1 or TRBD2 (6 bases each). Per the germline V gene, CDR1 is SGHRS and CDR2 is YFSETQ. Trimming removed 0 bases from V and 1 base from J, with 16 bases in between. CDR3 length: 17 residues. CDR3 residues: CASSLAMAPGAQETQYF. The CDR3 DNA follows: TGCGCCAGCAGCTTGGCCATGGCCCCGGGGGCCCAAGAGACCCAGTACTTC.

V and J are TRBV11-3 and TRBJ1-5; D is undetermined. The V gene's germline CDR1 is SGHNT and CDR2 YENEEA. This CDR3 comprises 13 residues. Trimming took off 1 base at V and 3 bases at J, with 4 bases between the two ends. Written as DNA, the CDR3 is TGTGCCAGCAGCTTAGGCCCCAATCAGCCCCAGCATTTT. Its protein is CASSLGPNQPQHF.

The chain links TRBV6-5 to TRBJ2-5, with D tentatively TRBD1 (5 bases). There are 15 residues in the CDR3. The V and J ends lost 4 bases and 4 bases respectively, with 16 bases between them. Germline V gives CDR1 MNHEY, CDR2 SVGAGI. The CDR3 DNA sequence: TGTGCCAGCAGTTTGGGGCCCTACAATCGAGAGACCCAGTACTTC. This codes for CASSLGPYNRETQYF.

This chain joins TRBV30 and TRBJ1-2; D is uncertain. The germline V gene has CDR1 GTSNPN and CDR2 SVGIG (reference sequence). Trimming took 0 bases from V and 0 from J, leaving 8 bases between them. CDR3 length: 14 residues. The CDR3 loop is CAWSVAGANYGYTF. In nucleotides, the CDR3 is TGTGCCTGGAGTGTGGCAGGCGCTAACTATGGCTACACCTTC.

V gene TRBV15 combines with J gene TRBJ2-1, with D perhaps given as TRBD1 or TRBD2 (5 bases each). With 5 bases removed from V and 5 bases from J, the gap between germline ends came to 13 bases. Per germline, CDR1 LNHNV and CDR2 YYDKDF (reference sequence). This CDR3 has 14 residues. CDR3: CATSQGRVDNEQFF. CDR3 nucleotide sequence: TGTGCCACCAGCCAGGGACGGGTAGACAATGAGCAGTTCTTC.

V gene TRBV10-1 combines with J gene TRBJ1-1; D is uncertain. CDR3 length: 13 amino acids. Trimming shortened V by 2 bases and J by 1 base, and 5 bases separated the two germline ends. Looked up from germline, CDR1 is WNHNN and CDR2 is SYGVQD (reference sequence). This CDR3 is CASSEGWNTEAFF. The CDR3 DNA sequence: TGCGCCAGCAGTGAGGGCTGGAACACTGAAGCTTTCTTT.

The rearrangement links TRBV4-3 to TRBJ1-3, with a tentative D call TRBD1 (5 bases). Germline V CDR1 and CDR2: LGHNA, YSLEER. Trimming took off 5 bases at V and 0 bases at J, with 8 bases between the two ends. CDR3 size: 14 residues. The CDR3, as DNA: TGCGCCAGCAGCGCAGGGTACTCTGGAAACACCATATATTTT. Protein: CASSAGYSGNTIYF.